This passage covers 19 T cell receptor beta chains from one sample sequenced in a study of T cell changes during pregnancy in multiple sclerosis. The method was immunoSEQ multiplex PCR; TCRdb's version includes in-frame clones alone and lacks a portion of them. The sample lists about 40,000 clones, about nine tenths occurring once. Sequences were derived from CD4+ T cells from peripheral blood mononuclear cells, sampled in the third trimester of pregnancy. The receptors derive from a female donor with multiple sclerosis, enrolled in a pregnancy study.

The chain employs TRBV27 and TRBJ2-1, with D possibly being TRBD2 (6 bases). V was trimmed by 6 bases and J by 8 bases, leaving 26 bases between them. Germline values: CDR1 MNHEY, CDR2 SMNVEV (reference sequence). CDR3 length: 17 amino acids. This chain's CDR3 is CASSFPRRAGGRDEQFF. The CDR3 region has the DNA TGTGCCAGCAGCTTCCCACGGAGAGCGGGTGGACGGGATGAGCAGTTCTTC.

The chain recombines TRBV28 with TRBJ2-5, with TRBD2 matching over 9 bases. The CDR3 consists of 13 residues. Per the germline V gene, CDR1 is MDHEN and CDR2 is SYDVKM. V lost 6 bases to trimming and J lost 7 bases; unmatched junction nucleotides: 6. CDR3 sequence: CASRLAGEGTQYF. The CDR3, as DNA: TGTGCCAGCAGGTTAGCGGGAGAGGGGACCCAGTACTTC.

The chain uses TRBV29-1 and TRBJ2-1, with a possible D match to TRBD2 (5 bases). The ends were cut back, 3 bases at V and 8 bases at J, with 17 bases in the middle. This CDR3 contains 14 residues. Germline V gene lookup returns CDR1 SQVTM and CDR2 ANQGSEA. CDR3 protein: CSVDSGGPEHEQFF. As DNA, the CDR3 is TGCAGCGTTGATAGTGGAGGCCCCGAGCATGAGCAGTTCTTC.

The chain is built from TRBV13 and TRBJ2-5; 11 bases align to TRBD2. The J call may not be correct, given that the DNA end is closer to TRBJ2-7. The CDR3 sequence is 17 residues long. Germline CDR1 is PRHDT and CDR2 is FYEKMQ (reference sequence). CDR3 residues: CASSSLKLAGGDYEQYF. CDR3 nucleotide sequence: TGTGCCAGCAGCTCCTTAAAGCTAGCGGGAGGTGACTACGAGCAGTACTTC.

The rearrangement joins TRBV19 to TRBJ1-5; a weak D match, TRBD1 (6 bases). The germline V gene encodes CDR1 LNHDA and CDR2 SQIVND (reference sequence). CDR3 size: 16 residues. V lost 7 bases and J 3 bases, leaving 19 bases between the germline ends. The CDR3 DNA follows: TGTGCCAGTACCACATGGGGGCAGGGCTACAATCAGCCCCAGCATTTT. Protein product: CASTTWGQGYNQPQHF.

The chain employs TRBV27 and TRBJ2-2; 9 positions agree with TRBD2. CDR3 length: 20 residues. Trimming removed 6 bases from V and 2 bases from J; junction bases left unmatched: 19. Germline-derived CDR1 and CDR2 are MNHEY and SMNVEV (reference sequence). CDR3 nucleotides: TGTGCCAGCAGACTCAGACAACGGCCTAGCGGGGCATTAAACACCGGGGAGCTGTTTTTT. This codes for CASRLRQRPSGALNTGELFF.

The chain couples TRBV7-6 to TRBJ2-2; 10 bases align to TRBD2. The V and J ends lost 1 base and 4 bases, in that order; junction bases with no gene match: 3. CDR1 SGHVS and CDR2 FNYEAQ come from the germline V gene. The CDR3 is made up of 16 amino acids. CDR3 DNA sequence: TGTGCCAGCAGCTTAGGGGCTAGCGGGAGCACCGGGGAGCTGTTTTTT. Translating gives CASSLGASGSTGELFF.

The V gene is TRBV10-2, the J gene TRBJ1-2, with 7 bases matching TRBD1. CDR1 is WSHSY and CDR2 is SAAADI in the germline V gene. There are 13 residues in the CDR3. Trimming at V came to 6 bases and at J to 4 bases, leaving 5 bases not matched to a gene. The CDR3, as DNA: TGCGCCAGCAGGAGACAGGGTGCCTATGGCTACACCTTC. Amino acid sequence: CASRRQGAYGYTF.

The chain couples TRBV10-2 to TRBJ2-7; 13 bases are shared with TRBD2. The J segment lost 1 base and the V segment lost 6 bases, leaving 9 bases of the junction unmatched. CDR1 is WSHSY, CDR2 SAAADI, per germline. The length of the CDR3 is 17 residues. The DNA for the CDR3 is TGCGCCAGCAGAGGGACTAGCGGGACGTCTCCTTCCTACGAGCAGTACTTC. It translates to CASRGTSGTSPSYEQYF.

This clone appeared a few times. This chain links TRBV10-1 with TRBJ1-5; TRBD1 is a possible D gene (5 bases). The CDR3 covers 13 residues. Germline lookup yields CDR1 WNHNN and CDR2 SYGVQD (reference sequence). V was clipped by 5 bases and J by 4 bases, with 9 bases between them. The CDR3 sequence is CASSIGVNQPQHF. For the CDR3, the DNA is TGCGCCAGCAGTATAGGGGTTAATCAGCCCCAGCATTTT.

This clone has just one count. CDR3 nucleotides: TGTGCCAGCAGGCCTACAGGGGGGGTCGCTGAAGCTTTCTTT. Protein product: CASRPTGGVAEAFF. The rearrangement links TRBV7-9 to TRBJ1-1, with TRBD1 matching over 8 bases. Germline-derived CDR1 and CDR2 are SEHNR and FQNEAQ (reference sequence). V shed 6 bases, J shed 6 bases, and the junction held 9 bases outside the gene matches. This CDR3 has 14 residues.

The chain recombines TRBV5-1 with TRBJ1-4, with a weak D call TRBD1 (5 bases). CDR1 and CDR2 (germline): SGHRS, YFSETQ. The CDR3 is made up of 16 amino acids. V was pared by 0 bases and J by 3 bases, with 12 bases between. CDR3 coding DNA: TGCGCCAGCAGCTTGGCTCCAGGGCCAGCTAATGAAAAACTGTTTTTT. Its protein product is CASSLAPGPANEKLFF.

CDR3 DNA: TGTGCCAGCAGCCCAGGTGTTTGGGGGCGGTACGAGCAGTACTTC. Its protein is CASSPGVWGRYEQYF. The rearrangement uses TRBV14 and TRBJ2-7; D possibly corresponds to TRBD1 (6 bases). V lost 4 bases, J lost 4 bases, and 17 bases lay in between. This CDR3 has 15 amino acids. Germline CDR1 SGHDN, CDR2 FVKESK.

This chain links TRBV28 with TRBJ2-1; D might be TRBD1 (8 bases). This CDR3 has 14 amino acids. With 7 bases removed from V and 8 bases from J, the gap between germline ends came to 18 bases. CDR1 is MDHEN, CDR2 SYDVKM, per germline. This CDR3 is CASIQGGNMDEQFF. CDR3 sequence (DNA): TGTGCCAGCATACAGGGGGGGAACATGGATGAGCAGTTCTTC.

The CDR3 sequence: CASSLDGYGTRGTNEQFF. The CDR3 region has the DNA TGTGCCAGCAGCTTAGATGGGTACGGGACTAGGGGAACCAATGAGCAGTTCTTC. This chain uses TRBV11-3 with TRBJ2-1; TRBD2 aligns across 8 bases. The CDR3 runs 18 residues. CDR1 SGHNT and CDR2 YENEEA come from the germline V gene. V lost 0 bases, J lost 6 bases, and 13 bases stayed unmatched.

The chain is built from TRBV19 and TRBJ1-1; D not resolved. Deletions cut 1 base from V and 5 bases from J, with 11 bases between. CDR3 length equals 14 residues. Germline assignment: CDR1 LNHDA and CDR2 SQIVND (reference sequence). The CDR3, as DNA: TGTGCCAGTAGTATAGGAGTTTTTGATACTGAAGCTTTCTTT. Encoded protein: CASSIGVFDTEAFF. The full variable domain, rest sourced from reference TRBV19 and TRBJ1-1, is DGGITQSPKYLFRKEGQNVTLSCEQNLNHDAMYWYRQDPGQGLRLIYYSQIVNDFQKGDIAEGYSVSREKKESFPLTVTSAQKNPTAFYLCASSIGVFDTEAFFGQGTRLTVV.

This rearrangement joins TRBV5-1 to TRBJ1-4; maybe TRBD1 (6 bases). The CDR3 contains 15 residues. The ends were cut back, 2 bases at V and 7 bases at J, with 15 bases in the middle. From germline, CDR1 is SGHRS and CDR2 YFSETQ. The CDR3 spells CASSFSSGDTEKLFF. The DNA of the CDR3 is TGCGCCAGCAGCTTTTCGTCAGGGGATACTGAAAAACTGTTTTTT. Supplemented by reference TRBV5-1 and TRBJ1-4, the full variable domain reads KAGVTQTPRYLIKTRGQQVTLSCSPISGHRSVSWYQQTPGQGLQFLFEYFSETQRNKGNFPGRFSGRQFSNSRSEMNVSTLELGDSALYLCASSFSSGDTEKLFFGSGTQLSVL.

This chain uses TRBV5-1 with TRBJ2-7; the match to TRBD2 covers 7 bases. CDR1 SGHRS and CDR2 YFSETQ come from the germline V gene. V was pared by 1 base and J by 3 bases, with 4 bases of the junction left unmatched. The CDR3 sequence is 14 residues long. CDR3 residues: CASSLLGRGYEQYF. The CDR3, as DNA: TGCGCCAGCAGCTTGCTTGGGAGGGGCTACGAGCAGTACTTC.

The CDR3 loop is CASSQGALEKQYF. CDR3 bases: TGCGCCAGCAGCCAAGGGGCTCTCGAGAAGCAGTACTTC. The chain uses TRBV4-1 and TRBJ2-7, with no clear D. From germline, CDR1 is MGHRA and CDR2 YSYEKL. V was pared by 1 base and J by 8 bases, with 12 bases between. The CDR3 covers 13 residues.